These 21 T cell receptor beta chains came from one sample sequenced in a study of T cell repertoires in cytomegalovirus infection. TCRdb ran MiXCR on the reads and lists one entry per CDR3 protein. The data contain about 250,000 distinct CDR3 sequences, 5% to 8.5% of them singletons. The material sequenced was PBMCs. The receptors stem from a human donor in good health (CMV status not recorded). Some clones in this sample may be carry-over from other donors' samples.

At least ten counts were recorded for this clonotype. The V call is TRBV2, the J call TRBJ1-1; 7 bases align to TRBD1. This CDR3 contains 14 residues. Germline V gene sequence: CDR1 SNHLY, CDR2 FYNNEI. Losses at the gene ends were 2 bases for V and 5 bases for J; bases not matched to a gene: 5. Here the CDR3 DNA reads TGTGCCAGCAGTGAAATCAGGGGGGAGACTGAAGCTTTCTTT. This gives the protein CASSEIRGETEAFF.

The table lists this clonotype with many counts. The J gene is TRBJ1-6, the V gene TRBV5-8, with D unresolved. V dropped 2 bases and J dropped 0 bases, with 6 bases sitting between them. This CDR3 is 15 amino acids long. The germline V gene has CDR1 SGHTS and CDR2 YDEGEE. Written as DNA, the CDR3 is TGTGCCAGCAGCTTTTTAAGCTCCTATAATTCACCCCTCCACTTT. It encodes CASSFLSSYNSPLHF.

This clonotype has a count of ten or more. This chain links TRBV4-2 with TRBJ1-1, with 8 positions matching TRBD1. Germline assignment: CDR1 LGHNA and CDR2 YNFKEQ. V shed 0 bases, J shed 1 base, and the junction held 4 bases outside the gene matches. The CDR3 is 16 residues long. The DNA for the CDR3 is TGTGCCAGCAGCCAAGAATTCGGACAGGGGAACACTGAAGCTTTCTTT. Amino acids: CASSQEFGQGNTEAFF.

This chain connects TRBV28 to TRBJ1-6, with D hard to call. The CDR3 length is 15 residues. From germline, CDR1 is MDHEN and CDR2 SYDVKM. Trimming pared 1 base from V and 7 bases from J, leaving 11 bases between. The CDR3 protein is CASSLFVMGNSPLHF. CDR3 sequence (DNA): TGTGCCAGCAGTTTATTTGTAATGGGAAATTCACCCCTCCACTTT.

This clonotype was counted ten times or more. The chain couples TRBV7-2 to TRBJ2-1, with D perhaps matching TRBD2 (7 bases). Germline lookup yields CDR1 SGHTA and CDR2 FQGNSA. This CDR3 is 12 amino acids long. V dropped 1 base and J dropped 12 bases, with 10 bases sitting between them. In nucleotides, the CDR3 is TGTGCCAGCAGCTTAGTGGGGGGGCGGCAGTTCTTC. Protein sequence: CASSLVGGRQFF.

This clonotype was seen many times. Here the CDR3 DNA reads TGTGCCAGCAGTTTCTCGGGACAGGGAGCTGAAGCTTTCTTT. This codes for CASSFSGQGAEAFF. V and J are TRBV28 and TRBJ1-1, with TRBD1 identical over 9 bases. This CDR3 has 14 amino acids. The V gene's germline CDR1 is MDHEN and CDR2 SYDVKM. V was pared by 3 bases and J by 6 bases, with 5 bases of the junction left unmatched.

J is TRBJ2-4 and V is TRBV9, with 7 bases matching TRBD1. CDR1 and CDR2 from the germline V gene are SGDLS and YYNGEE. Trimming removed 0 bases from V and 9 bases from J; junction bases left unmatched: 9. CDR3 length: 15 amino acids. CDR3: CASSVGDSARGIQYF. In DNA form, the CDR3 reads TGTGCCAGCAGCGTAGGGGACAGCGCCAGGGGCATTCAGTACTTC.

This clonotype was seen repeatedly, ten times or more. The V call is TRBV6-2 or TRBV6-3, the J call TRBJ2-2; 11 nucleotides match TRBD2. Germline lookup yields CDR1 MNHEY and CDR2 SVGEGT. The ends lost 5 bases at V and 2 bases at J; junction bases unmatched: 7. The CDR3 spans 17 residues. The chain's CDR3 is CASSPTGTSGNTGELFF. CDR3 nucleotide sequence: TGTGCCAGCAGTCCTACCGGGACTAGCGGCAACACCGGGGAGCTGTTTTTT.

This clonotype has at least ten counts. This chain links TRBV9 with TRBJ2-7, with 8 bases lining up with TRBD1. Germline-derived CDR1 and CDR2 are SGDLS and YYNGEE. The CDR3 covers 18 residues. V trimming: 2 bases; J trimming: 6 bases; junction bases outside the gene matches: 19. CDR3 amino acids: CASSVDPRAGGEGREQYF. CDR3 bases: TGTGCCAGCAGCGTGGACCCACGCGCAGGGGGCGAGGGTCGCGAGCAGTACTTC.

This clonotype was picked up many times. The CDR3 spells CASGLVNDGTLRTDTQYF. The CDR3, as DNA: TGTGCTAGTGGTTTGGTAAATGACGGGACCTTAAGAACAGATACGCAGTATTTT. The chain employs TRBV12-5 and TRBJ2-3; the D gene could be TRBD1 or TRBD2 (5 bases each). Looked up from germline, CDR1 is LGHNT and CDR2 is FRNRAP. The CDR3 has 18 amino acids. The V and J ends lost 0 bases and 3 bases respectively, with 19 bases between them.

This clonotype was counted at least ten times. The DNA of the CDR3 is TGTGCCAGCAGCCGTCGAAACCAAGAGACCCAGTACTTC. Translation gives CASSRRNQETQYF. This chain joins TRBV7-3 and TRBJ2-5, with D uncertain. The germline CDR1 and CDR2 sequences are SGHTA and FQGTGA. The CDR3 has 13 residues. V lost 5 bases to trimming and J lost 0 bases, with 7 bases between them.

This clonotype occurred many times. This chain links TRBV7-2 with TRBJ1-6, with D hard to call. The CDR3 spans 14 residues. V was trimmed by 5 bases and J by 5 bases, leaving 10 bases between them. The germline V gene has CDR1 SGHTA and CDR2 FQGNSA. The CDR3 region has the DNA TGTGCCAGCAGCCGAAGCTTTGATAATTCACCCCTCCACTTT. Translating gives CASSRSFDNSPLHF.

In this sample, this clonotype turned up many times. The rearrangement uses TRBV28 and TRBJ1-1, with unresolved D. Germline V lookup: CDR1 MDHEN, CDR2 SYDVKM. CDR3 length: 11 amino acids. V shed 7 bases and J shed 0 bases, with 3 bases lying between them. CDR3 coding DNA: TGTGCCAGCATCTTGAACACTGAAGCTTTCTTT. It translates to CASILNTEAFF. Based on the CDR3 plus reference TRBV28 and TRBJ1-1, the full variable domain is DVKVTQSSRYLVKRTGEKVFLECVQDMDHENMFWYRQDPGLGLRLIYFSYDVKMKEKGDIPEGYSVSREKKERFSLILESASTNQTSMYLCASILNTEAFFGQGTRLTVV.

The rearrangement joins TRBV11-2 to TRBJ2-2; D possibly corresponds to TRBD1 (7 bases). V dropped 7 bases and J dropped 4 bases, with 22 bases sitting between them. The CDR3 runs 17 residues. Germline CDR1 is SGHAT and CDR2 is FQNNGV. The CDR3: CASTPAWRGPGTGELFF. In nucleotides, the CDR3 is TGTGCCAGCACCCCAGCTTGGAGGGGGCCTGGCACCGGGGAGCTGTTTTTT.

The table lists this clonotype with many counts. The CDR3 protein is CASSFKGIGGYTF. CDR3 in DNA: TGTGCCAGCAGTTTTAAGGGGATTGGTGGCTACACCTTC. V usage is TRBV28 and J usage is TRBJ1-2; a weak D match, TRBD1 (5 bases). Germline V gene lookup returns CDR1 MDHEN and CDR2 SYDVKM. The CDR3 loop spans 13 amino acids. V was shortened by 3 bases and J by 7 bases, with 12 bases between the two germline ends.

This clonotype was seen at least ten times. The V call is TRBV6-2 or TRBV6-3, the J call TRBJ1-1; D perhaps matches TRBD1 (6 bases). V lost 3 bases, J lost 5 bases, and 13 bases lay in between. CDR1 and CDR2 from the germline V gene are MNHEY and SVGEGT. The CDR3 runs to 14 residues. CDR3 sequence reads: CASSYSTGTTEAFF. The CDR3 nucleotides read TGTGCCAGCAGTTATTCTACAGGGACTACTGAAGCTTTCTTT.

As regards this clonotype: With a much larger clone just one base away, this may be a read error. The chain links TRBV19 to TRBJ1-1; 7 bases agree with TRBD1. V dropped 3 bases and J dropped 6; count of bases not matched to a gene: 13. CDR3 length equals 16 residues. The germline gives CDR1 LNHDA, CDR2 SQIVND (reference sequence). CDR3 protein: CASSIKSSQGSPEAFF. The CDR3 nucleotides read TGTGCCAGTAGTATTAAGTCCTCACAGGGGAGCCCTGAAGCTTTCTTT. Complete variable domain (other parts from reference TRBV19 and TRBJ1-1): DGGITQSPKYLFRKEGQNVTLSCEQNLNHDAMYWYRQDPGQGLRLIYYSQIVNDFQKGDIAEGYSVSREKKESFPLTVTSAQKNPTAFYLCASSIKSSQGSPEAFFGQGTRLTVV.

This clonotype appeared many times. V is TRBV6-1 and J is TRBJ1-1; D call uncertain. In germline, CDR1 is MNHNS, CDR2 SASEGT. The CDR3 covers 14 residues. The V gene lost 5 bases and the J gene lost 4 bases, with 14 bases spanning the gap. DNA of the CDR3: TGTGCCAGCAGTCCCCGCAGGTGGGGCACTGAAGCTTTCTTT. It translates to CASSPRRWGTEAFF.

This clonotype was seen more than once but under ten times. The chain employs TRBV2 and TRBJ1-1; a possible D gene is TRBD1 (6 bases). Germline V gene lookup returns CDR1 SNHLY and CDR2 FYNNEI. This CDR3 is built from 13 residues. V was pared by 6 bases and J by 2 bases, with 10 bases between. The CDR3 spells CASSRTANTEAFF. In nucleotides, the CDR3 is TGTGCCAGCAGCAGGACAGCCAACACTGAAGCTTTCTTT.

Ten or more counts support this clonotype. The chain employs TRBV20-1 and TRBJ1-6; D is possibly TRBD1 (5 bases). The CDR3 covers 15 residues. Germline V gene sequence: CDR1 DFQATT, CDR2 SNEGSKA (reference sequence). The V end lost 6 bases, the J end lost 2 bases, and 14 bases lay between the germline ends. The CDR3 reads CSATPGGTYNSPLHF. The CDR3 DNA sequence: TGCAGTGCCACCCCTGGGGGAACCTATAATTCACCCCTCCACTTT.

This clonotype appeared many times. The CDR3 nucleotides read TGCAGTGCTAGAGACTCCACAGGGCTGAATAATGAAAAACTGTTTTTT. Amino acid sequence: CSARDSTGLNNEKLFF. V and J are TRBV20-1 and TRBJ1-4; perhaps TRBD1 as D (6 bases). CDR1 is DFQATT and CDR2 is SNEGSKA in the germline V gene (reference sequence). The V end was cut by 0 bases, the J end by 4 bases, with 15 bases between. This CDR3 contains 16 residues.